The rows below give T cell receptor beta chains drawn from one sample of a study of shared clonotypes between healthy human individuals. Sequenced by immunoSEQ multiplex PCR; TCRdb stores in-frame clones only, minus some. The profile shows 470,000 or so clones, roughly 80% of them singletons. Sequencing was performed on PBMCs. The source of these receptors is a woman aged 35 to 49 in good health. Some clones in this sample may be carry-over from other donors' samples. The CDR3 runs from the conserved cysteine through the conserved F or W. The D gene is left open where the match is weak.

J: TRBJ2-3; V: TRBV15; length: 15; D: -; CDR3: CATSREGGGMYTQYF; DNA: TGTGCCACCAGCAGAGAAGGTGGGGGAATGTATACGCAGTATTTT
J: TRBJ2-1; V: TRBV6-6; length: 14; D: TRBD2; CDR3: CASSPSGRANEQFF; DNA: TGTGCCAGCAGTCCGAGCGGGAGGGCCAATGAGCAGTTCTTC
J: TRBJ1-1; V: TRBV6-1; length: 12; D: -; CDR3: CASSDGRGQAFF; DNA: TGTGCCAGCAGTGATGGGCGTGGACAGGCTTTCTTT
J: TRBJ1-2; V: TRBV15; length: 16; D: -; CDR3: CATSREGGRGNYGYTF; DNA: TGTGCCACCAGCAGAGAGGGCGGCAGGGGAAACTATGGCTACACCTTC
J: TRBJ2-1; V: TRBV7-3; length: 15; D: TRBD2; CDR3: CASSSGLAGHNEQFF; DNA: TGTGCCAGCAGCTCGGGACTAGCGGGGCACAATGAGCAGTTCTTC
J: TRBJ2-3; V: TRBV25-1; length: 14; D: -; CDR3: CASSEDPVTDTQYF; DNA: TGTGCCAGCAGTGAAGATCCGGTCACAGATACGCAGTATTTT
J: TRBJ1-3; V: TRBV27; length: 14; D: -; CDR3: CASSSRSSGNTIYF; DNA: TGTGCCAGCAGTTCCCGTTCCTCTGGAAACACCATATATTTT
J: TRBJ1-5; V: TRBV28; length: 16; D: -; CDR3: CASSPPTRVSNQPQHF; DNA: TGTGCCAGCAGTCCACCAACAAGGGTTAGCAATCAGCCCCAGCATTTT
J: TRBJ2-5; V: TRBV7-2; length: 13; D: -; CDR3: CASSRKSQETQYF; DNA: TGTGCCAGCAGCCGGAAGTCCCAAGAGACCCAGTACTTC
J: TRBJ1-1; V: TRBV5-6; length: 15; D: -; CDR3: CASSYGTGYRTEAFF; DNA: TGTGCCAGCTCCTACGGGACCGGGTATCGCACTGAAGCTTTCTTT
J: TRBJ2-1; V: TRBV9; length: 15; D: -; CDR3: CASSVEGTSYNEQFF; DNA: TGTGCCAGCAGCGTAGAGGGGACGTCGTACAATGAGCAGTTCTTC